Listed here are 25 T cell receptor beta chains from one sample, sequenced in a study of CD8 T cells in Susac syndrome. Roughly 0.5 to 1 ug RNA was reverse transcribed with random hexamers. TCRdb processed the immunoSEQ multiplex PCR reads anew with MiXCR; each CDR3 protein has one entry. The data hold some 190,000 distinct CDR3 sequences, with about 94% observed a single time. Sequenced material: CD4+ T cells from PBMCs. These receptors originate from a human donor in good health.

The chain employs TRBV12-3 or TRBV12-4 and TRBJ1-1; D might be TRBD1 (5 bases). Trimming shortened V by 2 bases and J by 4 bases, and 11 bases separated the two germline ends. The CDR3 sequence is 14 residues long. CDR3 DNA sequence: TGTGCCAGCAGTTTATCGGCAGGGCTCACTGAAGCTTTCTTT. It is translated as CASSLSAGLTEAFF.

This clonotype was counted once. The chain joins TRBV20-1 to TRBJ1-5, with D unresolved. Germline CDR1 DFQATT, CDR2 SNEGSKA (reference sequence). The CDR3 is 13 amino acids. Trimming stripped 7 bases from V and 3 bases from J, with 13 bases between. The DNA for the CDR3 is TGCAGTGGTTCGATGAGGGCCAATCAGCCCCAGCATTTT. Protein sequence: CSGSMRANQPQHF.

The V and J genes are TRBV27 and TRBJ2-1, with D possibly being TRBD2 (5 bases). Germline loops: CDR1 MNHEY, CDR2 SMNVEV (reference sequence). The CDR3 is made up of 15 amino acids. V was trimmed by 3 bases and J by 1 base, leaving 10 bases between them. The CDR3 nucleotides read TGTGCCAGCAGTTTGGCGGGTCTGTCCTACAATGAGCAGTTCTTC. Translation: CASSLAGLSYNEQFF.

The CDR3, as DNA: TGTGCCAGCAGCCGTACTTATAATCAGAACACTGAAGCTTTCTTT. Protein product: CASSRTYNQNTEAFF. The chain couples TRBV6-5 to TRBJ1-1; D not resolved. This CDR3 spans 15 amino acids. Germline V gene sequence: CDR1 MNHEY, CDR2 SVGAGI. With 6 bases removed from V and 1 base from J, the gap between germline ends came to 15 bases.

The chain carries TRBV7-2 and TRBJ2-1; 10 positions agree with TRBD2. This CDR3 contains 15 residues. The J segment lost 4 bases and the V segment lost 5 bases, leaving 5 bases of the junction unmatched. Looked up from germline, CDR1 is SGHTA and CDR2 is FQGNSA. This CDR3 reads CASSARTSGYNEQFF. The CDR3 bases are TGTGCCAGCAGCGCCCGGACTAGCGGTTACAATGAGCAGTTCTTC.

The rearrangement uses TRBV12-3 or TRBV12-4 and TRBJ2-3, with D perhaps given as TRBD1 or TRBD2 (5 bases each). The CDR3 has 14 residues. V lost 5 bases, J lost 3 bases, and 12 bases lay in between. DNA for the CDR3: TGTGCCAGCAGTAGGGGACCAGCGACAGATACGCAGTATTTT. Its translation is CASSRGPATDTQYF.

This clonotype has a handful of counts. CDR3 bases: TGTGCCAGTAGTTTTAGCGGGGGAGGAGGCAATGAGCAGTTCTTC. It codes for CASSFSGGGGNEQFF. The J gene is TRBJ2-1, the V gene TRBV19; 9 nucleotides line up with TRBD2. The CDR3 length is 15 residues. Germline CDR1 and CDR2: LNHDA and SQIVND (reference sequence). J lost 6 bases, V lost 5 bases, and 8 bases had no gene match.

This chain connects TRBV24-1 to TRBJ2-5; D possibly matches TRBD1 or TRBD2 (5 bases each). The CDR3 has 14 residues. V was shortened by 3 bases and J by 4 bases, with 11 bases between the two germline ends. CDR1 is KGHDR, CDR2 SFDVKD, per germline. The CDR3 nucleotides read TGTGCCACCAGTGATGTCGGGGACCGAGAGACCCAGTACTTC. Translation: CATSDVGDRETQYF.

DNA for the CDR3: TGTGCCTGGCTCGGCGGGAACTCAGATACGCAGTATTTT. It encodes CAWLGGNSDTQYF. The chain is built from TRBV30 and TRBJ2-3; D possibly corresponds to TRBD2 (6 bases). Trimming stripped 5 bases from V and 4 bases from J, with 13 bases between. Per the germline V gene, CDR1 is GTSNPN and CDR2 is SVGIG (reference sequence). The CDR3 has 13 residues.

The genes are TRBV5-1 and TRBJ2-7, with TRBD1 matching 11 bases. CDR3 length equals 14 residues. V lost 4 bases and J lost 6; bases outside the gene matches: 6. In germline, CDR1 is SGHRS, CDR2 YFSETQ. The CDR3 sequence: CASSTPGTGGEQYF. The CDR3 nucleotides read TGCGCCAGCAGCACTCCCGGGACAGGGGGCGAGCAGTACTTC. The full variable domain, its missing parts supplied by reference TRBV5-1 and TRBJ2-7, is KAGVTQTPRYLIKTRGQQVTLSCSPISGHRSVSWYQQTPGQGLQFLFEYFSETQRNKGNFPGRFSGRQFSNSRSEMNVSTLELGDSALYLCASSTPGTGGEQYFGPGTRLTVT.

V gene TRBV29-1 combines with J gene TRBJ1-3; D ambiguous. Germline CDR1 reads SQVTM; CDR2 reads ANQGSEA. V was pared by 2 bases and J by 9 bases, with 5 bases between. CDR3 size: 10 residues. CDR3 in amino acids: CSVEKGTIYF. The CDR3 DNA reads TGCAGCGTTGAAAAGGGCACCATATATTTT.

The genes are TRBV25-1 and TRBJ2-7, with a weak D call TRBD2 (6 bases). The V end lost 2 bases, the J end lost 7 bases, and 18 bases lay between the germline ends. Germline V CDR1 and CDR2: MGHDK, SYGVNS. CDR3 length: 15 amino acids. CDR3 protein: CASSEGSPGEEEQYF. The CDR3 DNA follows: TGTGCCAGCAGTGAAGGTTCCCCGGGAGAGGAAGAGCAGTACTTC.

The chain has TRBV30 and TRBJ2-3, with no clear D. V gave up 0 bases and J gave up 5 bases, with 9 bases separating them. The CDR3 has 13 amino acids. The germline CDR1 and CDR2 sequences are GTSNPN and SVGIG (reference sequence). The DNA for the CDR3 is TGTGCCTGGAGTGTACTACCTCAAGATACGCAGTATTTT. It specifies CAWSVLPQDTQYF.

This clonotype was detected only once. The chain links TRBV12-3 or TRBV12-4 to TRBJ2-7, with a possible D match to TRBD2 (5 bases). The CDR3 loop spans 13 amino acids. V was pared by 3 bases and J by 5 bases, with 11 bases between. The CDR3 DNA follows: TGTGCCAGCAGTTTTTCGGGGTCCCACGAGCAGTACTTC. Translation gives CASSFSGSHEQYF.

This chain connects TRBV20-1 to TRBJ1-1; D may be TRBD1 (5 bases). The CDR3 totals 12 residues. In germline, CDR1 is DFQATT, CDR2 SNEGSKA (reference sequence). Deletions cut 5 bases from V and 5 bases from J, with 12 bases between. The chain's CDR3 is CSAFKGRTEAFF. The CDR3, as DNA: TGCAGTGCTTTCAAGGGGAGGACTGAAGCTTTCTTT.

This clonotype showed up just a few times. Its ends do not fully match the called genes, so a read error is possible. The chain carries TRBV20-1 and TRBJ2-1, with D possibly TRBD2 on 5 matching bases. CDR1 and CDR2 from the germline V gene are DFQATT and SNEGSKA (reference sequence). The CDR3 is 16 residues long. CDR3 amino acids: CSARDLYLAEYNEQFF. The CDR3 DNA reads TGCAGTGCTAGAGACCTCTACCTAGCAGAATACAATGAGCAGTTCTTT.

The chain recombines TRBV19 with TRBJ2-3, with D perhaps matching TRBD2 (6 bases). Trimming removed 1 base from V and 5 bases from J, with 10 bases in between. Germline CDR1 reads LNHDA; CDR2 reads SQIVND (reference sequence). This CDR3 is built from 14 residues. CDR3 bases: TGTGCCAGTAGTATAGTCGGGAGTGGAGATACGCAGTATTTT. As protein: CASSIVGSGDTQYF.

V and J are TRBV30 and TRBJ2-7; D remains unclear. Trimming cost V 2 bases and J 3 bases, with 8 bases left between them. This CDR3 has 12 amino acids. Germline V gene sequence: CDR1 GTSNPN, CDR2 SVGIG (reference sequence). In DNA, the CDR3 is TGTGCCTGGAGTCATGTTCTCTACGAGCAGTACTTC. This sequence encodes CAWSHVLYEQYF.

The chain joins TRBV20-1 to TRBJ1-5; perhaps TRBD1 as D (5 bases). Germline values: CDR1 DFQATT, CDR2 SNEGSKA (reference sequence). Between the trimmed V and J ends, which lost 3 bases and 2 bases, there was a span of 17 bases. CDR3 length equals 16 residues. CDR3 DNA sequence: TGCAGTGCTAGCTCTCTGACAGAAAATGGCAATCAGCCCCAGCATTTT. Translation gives CSASSLTENGNQPQHF.

The rearrangement links TRBV27 to TRBJ2-3, with TRBD1 identical over 10 bases. Trimming at V came to 10 bases and at J to 1 base, leaving 14 bases not matched to a gene. Germline values: CDR1 MNHEY, CDR2 SMNVEV (reference sequence). CDR3 length equals 17 residues. The CDR3 nucleotides read TGTGCCATCCCCGGGACAGGGGAGAGTATTGGCACAGATACGCAGTATTTT. Translation: CAIPGTGESIGTDTQYF.

The CDR3 region is CASSEGLAQQFF. DNA of the CDR3: TGTGCCAGCAGTGAGGGACTAGCCCAGCAGTTCTTC. V and J are TRBV2 and TRBJ2-1, with 9 bases lining up with TRBD2. CDR1 and CDR2 from the germline V gene are SNHLY and FYNNEI. The CDR3 is 12 amino acids. Germline trimming cut 3 bases from V and 11 bases from J; bases unmatched to any gene: 2.

The chain has TRBV5-1 and TRBJ2-6; D uncertain. Per germline, CDR1 SGHRS and CDR2 YFSETQ. CDR3 size: 15 residues. Trimming stripped 1 base from V and 4 bases from J, with 9 bases between. CDR3 protein: CASSLTVLGANVLTF. In DNA form, the CDR3 reads TGCGCCAGCAGCTTGACCGTTTTGGGGGCCAACGTCCTGACTTTC.

V gene TRBV2 combines with J gene TRBJ2-5, with D perhaps matching TRBD2 (5 bases). CDR1 SNHLY and CDR2 FYNNEI come from the germline V gene. This CDR3 region has 13 residues. Trimming shortened V by 5 bases and J by 3 bases, and 10 bases separated the two germline ends. Here the CDR3 reads CASSRELEETQYF. In DNA form, the CDR3 reads TGTGCCAGCAGTCGAGAACTAGAAGAGACCCAGTACTTC.

V and J are TRBV29-1 and TRBJ1-1, with unresolved D. V lost 4 bases, J lost 0 bases, and 6 bases lay in between. Looked up from germline, CDR1 is SQVTM and CDR2 is ANQGSEA. The CDR3 runs 12 residues. CDR3 residues: CSVANMNTEAFF. DNA of the CDR3: TGCAGCGTTGCTAACATGAACACTGAAGCTTTCTTT.

The V call is TRBV29-1, the J call TRBJ1-5; D is unclear. The CDR3 spans 12 residues. The germline V gene encodes CDR1 SQVTM and CDR2 ANQGSEA. Deletions cut 4 bases from V and 2 bases from J, with 6 bases between. CDR3 amino acids: CSVGFGNQPQHF. CDR3 in DNA: TGCAGCGTTGGTTTTGGCAATCAGCCCCAGCATTTT. The complete variable domain, with remaining parts taken from reference TRBV29-1 and TRBJ1-5, reads SAVISQKPSRDICQRGTSLTIQCQVDSQVTMMFWYRQQPGQSLTLIATANQGSEATYESGFVIDKFPISRPNLTFSTLTVSNMSPEDSSIYLCSVGFGNQPQHFGDGTRLSIL.